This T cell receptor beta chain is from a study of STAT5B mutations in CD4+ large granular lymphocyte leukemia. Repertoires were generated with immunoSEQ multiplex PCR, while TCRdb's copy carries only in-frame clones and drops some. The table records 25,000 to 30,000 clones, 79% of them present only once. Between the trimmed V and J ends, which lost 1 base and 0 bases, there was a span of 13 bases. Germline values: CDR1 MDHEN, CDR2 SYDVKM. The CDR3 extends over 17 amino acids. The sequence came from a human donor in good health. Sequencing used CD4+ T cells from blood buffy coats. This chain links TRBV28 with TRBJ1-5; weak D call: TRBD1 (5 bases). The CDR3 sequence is CASSLSQAAYSNQPQHF. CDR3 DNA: TGTGCCAGCAGTTTATCACAGGCTGCTTATAGCAATCAGCCCCAGCATTTT.